Listed below are T cell receptor beta chains from one sample, sequenced in a study of response to subunit inactivated influenza vaccine. TCRdb re-derived calls from the RT-PCR reads in MiXCR, one entry per CDR3 protein. The sample contains about 570,000 distinct CDR3 sequences, 11% of which appear only once. The sample also formed part of further work on T cells expressing NK-cell markers.

The sample consisted of PBMCs from blood, taken on the day of vaccination. The source is a man in his fifties or sixties who received an inactivated influenza vaccine. CDR3s include the opening cysteine and the closing phenylalanine or tryptophan. D genes are given only for firm matches. Where a row states a size, it is once, few, many or the class of an expanded clone; other rows omit it.

clone_size	v_call	d_call	j_call	cdr3_aa	cdr3_nt
few	TRBV25-1	-	TRBJ2-7	CASSDDGGVSYEQYF	TGTGCCAGCAGTGATGACGGAGGAGTTTCCTACGAGCAGTACTTC
few	TRBV5-1	-	TRBJ2-7	CASSLRGDMASYEQYF	TGCGCCAGCAGCTTGAGGGGGGACATGGCTTCCTACGAGCAGTACTTC
-	TRBV29-1	TRBD2	TRBJ2-1	CSVEDRSSGRAPGEQFF	TGCAGCGTTGAAGATCGGAGTAGCGGGAGGGCCCCCGGTGAGCAGTTCTTC
-	TRBV27	-	TRBJ2-3	CASSLGPHNTDTQYF	TGTGCCAGCAGTTTAGGACCCCATAACACAGATACGCAGTATTTT
few	TRBV30	TRBD2	TRBJ2-7	CAWSEVAGGRYEQYF	TGTGCCTGGAGTGAGGTAGCGGGGGGGCGGTACGAGCAGTACTTC
-	TRBV3-1	-	TRBJ2-7	CASSHGGPYEQYF	TGTGCCAGCAGCCATGGAGGTCCATACGAGCAGTACTTC
few	TRBV6-2/TRBV6-3	-	TRBJ2-1	CASSYLRLEQFF	TGTGCCAGCAGTTACTTGCGACTAGAGCAGTTCTTC
-	TRBV11-2	-	TRBJ1-4	CASGRDRPPNEKLFF	TGTGCCAGCGGACGCGACCGACCTCCTAATGAAAAACTGTTTTTT
-	TRBV27	TRBD2	TRBJ2-1	CASSLSGGVSNEQFF	TGTGCCAGCTCGCTCAGCGGGGGGGTATCCAATGAGCAGTTCTTC
many	TRBV29-1	TRBD1	TRBJ2-7	CSVRQGGYEQYF	TGCAGCGTAAGACAGGGCGGCTACGAGCAGTACTTC
-	TRBV5-1	-	TRBJ1-4	CASSFGTNEKLFF	TGCGCCAGCAGCTTTGGGACTAATGAAAAACTGTTTTTT
few	TRBV6-2/TRBV6-3	TRBD2	TRBJ2-1	CASSYSAGGGNEQFF	TGTGCCAGCAGTTACTCGGCGGGAGGTGGGAATGAGCAGTTCTTC
-	TRBV15	-	TRBJ2-3	CATSRDRAWGTESWDAADTQYF	TGTGCCACCAGCAGAGATCGAGCTTGGGGTACAGAATCTTGGGATGCGGCAGATACGCAGTATTTT
many	TRBV12-3/TRBV12-4	-	TRBJ1-2	CASSHSTGGFNYGYTF	TGTGCCAGCAGTCACTCAACGGGGGGGTTTAACTATGGCTACACCTTC
few	TRBV9	TRBD1	TRBJ2-1	CASSGLTGRWINEQFF	TGTGCCAGCAGCGGCCTGACAGGGAGATGGATCAATGAGCAGTTCTTC
few	TRBV29-1	-	TRBJ2-1	CSVEKGFGEQFF	TGCAGCGTTGAAAAGGGGTTCGGGGAGCAGTTCTTC
-	TRBV5-6	-	TRBJ2-7	CASSPAGGREQYF	TGTGCCAGCAGCCCGGCGGGCGGACGCGAGCAGTACTTC
many	TRBV4-1	-	TRBJ2-2	CASSQYTDTGELFF	TGCGCCAGCAGCCAATATACCGACACCGGGGAGCTGTTTTTT
few	TRBV20-1	TRBD2	TRBJ2-1	CSAVLAGGRGEQFF	TGCAGTGCTGTGCTAGCGGGGGGCCGGGGTGAGCAGTTCTTC
many	TRBV9	-	TRBJ2-1	CASSVTYNEQFF	TGTGCCAGCAGCGTAACCTACAATGAGCAGTTCTTC
-	TRBV9	-	TRBJ1-2	CASSVSRQPNYGYTF	TGTGCCAGCAGCGTATCGCGGCAGCCGAACTATGGCTACACCTTC
-	TRBV10-3	-	TRBJ2-5	CAISDGGETQYF	TGTGCCATCAGTGACGGGGGAGAGACCCAGTACTTC
many	TRBV20-1	-	TRBJ1-2	CSATPGGGGYGYTF	TGCAGTGCTACCCCCGGGGGAGGGGGCTATGGCTACACCTTC
few	TRBV7-6	-	TRBJ2-7	CASSLHGPGTFRNEQYF	TGTGCCAGCAGCTTACATGGACCGGGGACCTTCAGGAACGAGCAGTACTTC
-	TRBV12-3/TRBV12-4	TRBD2	TRBJ2-5	CASSYLAGAETQYF	TGTGCCAGCAGTTATCTAGCGGGGGCAGAGACCCAGTACTTC
-	TRBV5-1	-	TRBJ2-1	CASRALGAVRSGNEQFF	TGCGCCAGCAGGGCGCTGGGAGCGGTGAGGTCGGGGAATGAGCAGTTCTTC
-	TRBV7-2	TRBD2	TRBJ2-5	CASSLASSGGETQYF	TGTGCCAGCAGCTTGGCGTCTAGCGGTGGAGAGACCCAGTACTTC
-	TRBV5-1	-	TRBJ2-3	CASSLAISGSTDTQYF	TGCGCCAGCAGCTTGGCCATTTCAGGGAGCACAGATACGCAGTATTTT
few	TRBV24-1	TRBD2	TRBJ2-7	CATSDLHPGGLAGGTPREQYF	TGTGCCACCAGTGATTTGCATCCCGGGGGTTTAGCGGGAGGCACACCCCGGGAGCAGTACTTC
-	TRBV4-1	TRBD1	TRBJ1-5	CASSPDRGSDQPQHF	TGCGCCAGCAGCCCCGACAGGGGGTCCGATCAGCCCCAGCATTTT
-	TRBV5-1	-	TRBJ2-7	CASSSEGAYEQYF	TGCGCCAGCAGCTCCGAGGGTGCCTACGAGCAGTACTTC
-	TRBV7-6	TRBD2	TRBJ2-5	CASRGGDPRGQDTQYF	TGTGCCAGCAGGGGGGGGGACCCGCGGGGCCAAGACACCCAGTACTTC
-	TRBV27	-	TRBJ1-1	CASSSRGRNTEAFF	TGTGCCAGCAGTTCACGGGGGCGGAACACTGAAGCTTTCTTT
few	TRBV5-6	-	TRBJ2-1	CASSLAYRQSNEQFF	TGTGCCAGCAGCTTGGCCTATCGACAGTCCAATGAGCAGTTCTTC
few	TRBV2	-	TRBJ2-2	CASSEFVQGNTGELFF	TGTGCCAGCAGTGAGTTTGTACAGGGGAACACCGGGGAGCTGTTTTTT
few	TRBV20-1	-	TRBJ2-1	CSHPRDINNEQFF	TGCAGCCACCCCCGGGACATTAACAATGAGCAGTTCTTC
-	TRBV7-9	-	TRBJ2-2	CASSATGSRTGELFF	TGTGCCAGCAGCGCTACAGGGTCCCGCACCGGGGAGCTGTTTTTT
many	TRBV29-1	-	TRBJ2-2	CSATTGSTGELFF	TGCAGCGCTACGACTGGTTCCACCGGGGAGCTGTTTTTT
-	TRBV20-1	-	TRBJ2-3	CSGNGGTDTQYF	TGCAGTGGAAATGGGGGAACAGATACGCAGTATTTT
many	TRBV29-1	-	TRBJ2-5	CSVGRRVEETQYF	TGCAGCGTTGGGAGACGGGTGGAGGAGACCCAGTACTTC
-	TRBV4-3	TRBD2	TRBJ2-1	CASSQDWREVSYNEQFF	TGCGCCAGCAGCCAAGATTGGCGGGAGGTCTCCTACAATGAGCAGTTCTTC
-	TRBV19	-	TRBJ1-2	CASSMDRRQNYGYTF	TGTGCCAGTAGTATGGATCGGCGACAGAACTATGGCTACACCTTC